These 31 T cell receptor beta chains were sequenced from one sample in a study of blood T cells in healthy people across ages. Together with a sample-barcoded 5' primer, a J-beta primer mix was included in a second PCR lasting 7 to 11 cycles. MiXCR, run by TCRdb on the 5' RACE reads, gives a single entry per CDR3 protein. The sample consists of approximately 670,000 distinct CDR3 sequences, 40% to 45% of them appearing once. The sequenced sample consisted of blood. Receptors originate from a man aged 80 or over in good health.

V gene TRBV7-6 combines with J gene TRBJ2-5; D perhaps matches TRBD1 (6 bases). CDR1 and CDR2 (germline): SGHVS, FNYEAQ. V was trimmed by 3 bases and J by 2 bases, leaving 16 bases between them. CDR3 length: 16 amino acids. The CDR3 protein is CASSFFPRGYQETQYF. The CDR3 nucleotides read TGTGCCAGCAGCTTTTTTCCCAGGGGCTATCAAGAGACCCAGTACTTC.

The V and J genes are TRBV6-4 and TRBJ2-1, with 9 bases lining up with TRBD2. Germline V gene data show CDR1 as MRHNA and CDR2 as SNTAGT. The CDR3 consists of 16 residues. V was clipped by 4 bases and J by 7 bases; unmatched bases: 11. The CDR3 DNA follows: TGTGCCAGCAGTGTCTCTCAAGCGGGAGGCTCAAATGAGCAGTTCTTC. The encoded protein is CASSVSQAGGSNEQFF.

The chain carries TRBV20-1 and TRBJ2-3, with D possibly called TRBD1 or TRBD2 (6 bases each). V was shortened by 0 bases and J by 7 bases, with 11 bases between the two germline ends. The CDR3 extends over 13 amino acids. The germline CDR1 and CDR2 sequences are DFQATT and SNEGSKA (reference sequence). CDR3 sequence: CSARDRGGNTQYF. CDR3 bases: TGCAGTGCTAGAGATCGAGGGGGGAATACGCAGTATTTT.

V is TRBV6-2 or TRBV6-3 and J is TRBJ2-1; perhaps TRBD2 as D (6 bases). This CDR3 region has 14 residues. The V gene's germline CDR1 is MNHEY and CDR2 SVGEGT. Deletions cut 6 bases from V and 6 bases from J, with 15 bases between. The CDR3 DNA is TGTGCCAGCAGGACAGAGAGGGACTTCAATGAGCAGTTCTTC. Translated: CASRTERDFNEQFF.

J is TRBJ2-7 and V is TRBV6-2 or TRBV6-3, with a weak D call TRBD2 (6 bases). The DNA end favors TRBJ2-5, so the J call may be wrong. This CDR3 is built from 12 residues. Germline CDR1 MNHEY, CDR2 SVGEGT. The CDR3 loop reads CASGASVETQYF. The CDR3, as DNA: TGTGCCAGCGGGGCTAGCGTTGAGACCCAGTACTTC.

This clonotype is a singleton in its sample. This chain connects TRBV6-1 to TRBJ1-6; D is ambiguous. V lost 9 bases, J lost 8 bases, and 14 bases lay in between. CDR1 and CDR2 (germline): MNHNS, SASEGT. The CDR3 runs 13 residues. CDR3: CASAAFWDSPLHF. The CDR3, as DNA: TGTGCCAGTGCGGCCTTCTGGGATTCACCCCTCCACTTT.

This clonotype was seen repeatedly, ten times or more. CDR3 protein: CSAASTGNYEQYF. CDR3 DNA sequence: TGCAGTGCCGCCTCGACGGGAAACTACGAGCAGTACTTC. The J gene is TRBJ2-7, the V gene TRBV20-1, with a weak D call TRBD2 (5 bases). Per the germline V gene, CDR1 is DFQATT and CDR2 is SNEGSKA (reference sequence). V was clipped by 6 bases and J by 3 bases, with 15 bases between them. There are 13 residues in the CDR3.

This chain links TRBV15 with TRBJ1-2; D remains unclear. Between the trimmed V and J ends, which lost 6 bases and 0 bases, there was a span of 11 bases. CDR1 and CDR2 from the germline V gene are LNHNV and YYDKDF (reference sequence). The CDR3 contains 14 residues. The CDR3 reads CATSSALANYGYTF. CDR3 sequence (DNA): TGTGCCACCAGTTCGGCTCTGGCTAACTATGGCTACACCTTC.

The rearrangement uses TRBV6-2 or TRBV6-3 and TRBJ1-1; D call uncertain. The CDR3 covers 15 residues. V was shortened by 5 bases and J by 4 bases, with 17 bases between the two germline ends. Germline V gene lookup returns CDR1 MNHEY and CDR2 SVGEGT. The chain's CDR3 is CASSPLRGRGTEAFF. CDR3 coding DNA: TGTGCCAGCAGTCCTCTTCGTGGCCGGGGCACTGAAGCTTTCTTT.

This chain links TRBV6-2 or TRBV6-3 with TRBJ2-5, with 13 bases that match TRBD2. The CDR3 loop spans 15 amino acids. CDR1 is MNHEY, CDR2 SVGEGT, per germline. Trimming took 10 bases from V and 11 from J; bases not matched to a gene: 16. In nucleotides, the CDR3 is TGTGCCACCATACTAGCGGGAGGGCCGAAAGATGAGCAGTACTTC. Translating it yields CATILAGGPKDEQYF.

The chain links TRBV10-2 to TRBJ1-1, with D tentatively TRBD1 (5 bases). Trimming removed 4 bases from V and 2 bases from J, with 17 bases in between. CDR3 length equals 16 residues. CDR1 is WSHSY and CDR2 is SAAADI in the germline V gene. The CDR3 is CASSASFLGDNTEAFF. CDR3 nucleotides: TGCGCCAGCAGTGCCTCCTTTCTAGGGGATAACACTGAAGCTTTCTTT.

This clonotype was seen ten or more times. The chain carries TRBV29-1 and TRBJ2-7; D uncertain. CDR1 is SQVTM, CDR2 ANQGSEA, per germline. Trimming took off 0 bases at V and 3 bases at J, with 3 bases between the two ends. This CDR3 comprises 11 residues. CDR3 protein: CSVEDDYEQYF. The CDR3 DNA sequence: TGCAGCGTTGAAGATGACTACGAGCAGTACTTC.

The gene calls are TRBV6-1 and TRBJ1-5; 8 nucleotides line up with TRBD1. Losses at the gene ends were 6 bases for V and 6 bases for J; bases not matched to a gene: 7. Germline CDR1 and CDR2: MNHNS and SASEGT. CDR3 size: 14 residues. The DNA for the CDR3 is TGTGCCAGCAGAACAACAGGGGGGTCTCAGCCCCAGCATTTT. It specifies CASRTTGGSQPQHF.

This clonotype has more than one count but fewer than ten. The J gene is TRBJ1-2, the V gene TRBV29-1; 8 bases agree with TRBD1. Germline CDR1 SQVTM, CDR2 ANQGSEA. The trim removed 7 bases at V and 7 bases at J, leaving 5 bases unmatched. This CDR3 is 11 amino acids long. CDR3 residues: CSGRRGPGYTF. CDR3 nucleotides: TGCAGCGGCCGCAGGGGGCCTGGCTACACCTTC.

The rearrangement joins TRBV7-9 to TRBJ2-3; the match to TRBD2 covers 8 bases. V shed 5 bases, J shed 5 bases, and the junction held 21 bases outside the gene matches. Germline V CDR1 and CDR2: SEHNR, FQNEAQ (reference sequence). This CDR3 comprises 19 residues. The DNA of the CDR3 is TGTGCCAGCAGCGCAGGGATTCCGGGACTAGGGGTACCCATAGATACGCAGTATTTT. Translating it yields CASSAGIPGLGVPIDTQYF.

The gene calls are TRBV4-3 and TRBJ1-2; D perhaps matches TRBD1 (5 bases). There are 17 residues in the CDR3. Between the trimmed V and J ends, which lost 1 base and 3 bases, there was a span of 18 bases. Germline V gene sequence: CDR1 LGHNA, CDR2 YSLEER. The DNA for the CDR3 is TGCGCCAGCAGCCAAGGCCTGCCGGGGCGGGTCGACTATGGCTACACCTTC. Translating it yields CASSQGLPGRVDYGYTF.

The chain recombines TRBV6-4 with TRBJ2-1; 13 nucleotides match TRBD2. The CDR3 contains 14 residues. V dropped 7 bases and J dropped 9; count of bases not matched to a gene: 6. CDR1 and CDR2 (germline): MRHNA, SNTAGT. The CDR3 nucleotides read TGTGCCAGCACTAGGACTAGCGGGAGTAGTGAGCAGTTCTTC. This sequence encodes CASTRTSGSSEQFF.

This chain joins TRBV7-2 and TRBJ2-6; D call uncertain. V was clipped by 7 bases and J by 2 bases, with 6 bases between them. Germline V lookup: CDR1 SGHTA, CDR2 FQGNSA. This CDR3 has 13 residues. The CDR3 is CASTVAGANVLTF. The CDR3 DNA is TGTGCCAGCACTGTAGCTGGGGCCAACGTCCTGACTTTC.

CDR3 loop: CASSLSDGADNSPLHF. The DNA for the CDR3 is TGCGCCAGCAGCCTATCTGACGGTGCGGATAATTCACCCCTCCACTTT. This rearrangement joins TRBV4-1 to TRBJ1-6; D unresolved. Germline assignment: CDR1 MGHRA and CDR2 YSYEKL. With 4 bases removed from V and 5 bases from J, the gap between germline ends came to 15 bases. CDR3 size: 16 residues.

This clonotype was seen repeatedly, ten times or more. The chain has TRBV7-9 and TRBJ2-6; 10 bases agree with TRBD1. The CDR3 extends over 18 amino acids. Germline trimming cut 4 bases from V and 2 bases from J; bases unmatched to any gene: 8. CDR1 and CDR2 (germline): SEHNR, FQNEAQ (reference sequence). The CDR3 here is CASSYRTGGTTGANVLTF. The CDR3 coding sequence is TGTGCCAGCAGCTATAGGACAGGGGGGACTACTGGGGCCAACGTCCTGACTTTC.

The CDR3 protein is CSARGGLAGFTDTQYF. CDR3 DNA: TGCAGTGCTAGAGGTGGACTAGCGGGATTCACAGATACGCAGTATTTT. This chain links TRBV20-1 with TRBJ2-3; TRBD2 aligns across 12 bases. There are 16 residues in the CDR3. Germline-derived CDR1 and CDR2 are DFQATT and SNEGSKA (reference sequence). Germline trimming cut 1 base from V and 2 bases from J; bases unmatched to any gene: 4.

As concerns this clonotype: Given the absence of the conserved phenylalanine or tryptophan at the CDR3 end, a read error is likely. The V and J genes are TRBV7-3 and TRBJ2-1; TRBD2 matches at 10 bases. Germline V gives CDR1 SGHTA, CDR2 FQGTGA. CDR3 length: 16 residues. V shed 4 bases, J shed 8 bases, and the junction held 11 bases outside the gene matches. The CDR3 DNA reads TGTGCCAGCAGCTCCCAAATAGCGGGAGGCCTGGATGAGCAGTTCTCC. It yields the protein CASSSQIAGGLDEQFS.

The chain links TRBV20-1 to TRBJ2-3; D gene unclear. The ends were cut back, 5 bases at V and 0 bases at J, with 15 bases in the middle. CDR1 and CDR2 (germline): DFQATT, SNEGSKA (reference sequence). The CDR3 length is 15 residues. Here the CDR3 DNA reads TGCAGTGCTGGCACCGACGGTTCTAGCACAGATACGCAGTATTTT. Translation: CSAGTDGSSTDTQYF.

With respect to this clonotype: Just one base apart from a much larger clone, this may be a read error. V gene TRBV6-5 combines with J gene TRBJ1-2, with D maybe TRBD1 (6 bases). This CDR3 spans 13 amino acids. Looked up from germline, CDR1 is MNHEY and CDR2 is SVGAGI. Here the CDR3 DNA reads TGTGTCAGCAGTCGGACGGGGGCAGGGGGCTACACCTTC. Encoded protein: CVSSRTGAGGYTF.

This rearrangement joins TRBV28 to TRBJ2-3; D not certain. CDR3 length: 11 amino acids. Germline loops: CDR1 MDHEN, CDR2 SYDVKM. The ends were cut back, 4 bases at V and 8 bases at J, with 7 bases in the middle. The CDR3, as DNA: TGTGCCAGCAGTTCCCCCTTTACGCAGTATTTT. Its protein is CASSSPFTQYF.

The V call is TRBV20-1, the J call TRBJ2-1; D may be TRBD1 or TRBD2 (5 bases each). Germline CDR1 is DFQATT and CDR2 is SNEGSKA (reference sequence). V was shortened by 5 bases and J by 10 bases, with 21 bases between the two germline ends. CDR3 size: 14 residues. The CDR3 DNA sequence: TGCAGTGCTCCCCGGGACGGTCCGGGGTACGAGCAGTTCTTC. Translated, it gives CSAPRDGPGYEQFF.

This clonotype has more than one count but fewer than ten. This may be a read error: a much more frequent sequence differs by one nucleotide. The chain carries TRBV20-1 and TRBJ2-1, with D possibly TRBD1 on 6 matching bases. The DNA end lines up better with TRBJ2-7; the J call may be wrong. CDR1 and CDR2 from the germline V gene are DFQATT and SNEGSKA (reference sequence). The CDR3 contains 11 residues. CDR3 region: CSATGYNEQYF. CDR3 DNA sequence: TGCAGTGCCACAGGGTACAATGAGCAGTACTTC.

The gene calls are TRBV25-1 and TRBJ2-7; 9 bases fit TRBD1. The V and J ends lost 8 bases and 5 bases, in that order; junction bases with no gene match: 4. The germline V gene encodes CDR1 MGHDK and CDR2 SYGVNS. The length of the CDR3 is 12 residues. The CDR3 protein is CASRDRVHEQYF. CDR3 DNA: TGTGCCAGCCGGGACAGGGTTCACGAGCAGTACTTC.

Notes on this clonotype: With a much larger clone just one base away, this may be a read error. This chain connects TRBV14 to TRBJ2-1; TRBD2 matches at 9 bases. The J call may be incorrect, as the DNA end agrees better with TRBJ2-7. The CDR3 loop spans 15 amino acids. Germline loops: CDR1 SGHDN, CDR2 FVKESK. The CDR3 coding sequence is TGTGCCAGCAGCCGCACTAGCGGGTTTTACAATGAGCAGTACTTC. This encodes CASSRTSGFYNEQYF.

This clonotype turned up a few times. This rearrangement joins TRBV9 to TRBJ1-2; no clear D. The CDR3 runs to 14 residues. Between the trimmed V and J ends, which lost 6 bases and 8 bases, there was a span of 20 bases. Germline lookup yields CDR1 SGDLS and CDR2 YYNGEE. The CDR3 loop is CASNRPGDNLGYTF. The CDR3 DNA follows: TGTGCCAGCAACCGTCCCGGAGACAACCTGGGCTACACCTTC.

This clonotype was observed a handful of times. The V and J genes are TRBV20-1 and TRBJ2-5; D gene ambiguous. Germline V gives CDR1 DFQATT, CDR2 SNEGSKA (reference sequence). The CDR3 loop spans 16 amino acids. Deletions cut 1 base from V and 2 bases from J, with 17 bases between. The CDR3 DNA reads TGCAGTGCTAGAGTGGAGTCTAGGCAACTTCAAGAGACCCAGTACTTC. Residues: CSARVESRQLQETQYF.